This T cell receptor beta chain was found in a study of blood T cell repertoires in COVID-19. Study context: Sample material is recorded as cDNA or gDNA derived from T cells, B-cell-depleted T cells, or PBMCs.

Source study methods: Estimation of nucleated cell counts relied on the amplification of reference gene primers. TCRdb keeps only in-frame clones here, not all; method: immunoSEQ multiplex PCR. That table gives V, J and clone size, and the DNA gave D and trimming. Of about 310,000 clones in the sample, approximately 90% were seen once. The study recruited people aged about 18 to 95 years across approximately 25 US areas. Cohorts were based on clinical histories the participants reported. The clonotype was recovered from a woman aged 40 to 50 who had recovered from COVID-19. Material: PBMCs or T cells enriched from blood (not recorded which).

The CDR3 bases are TGTGCCAGCTCACCTTCAGGCATCCGGGGAAACACCATATATTTT. Its protein is CASSPSGIRGNTIYF. This chain connects TRBV18 to TRBJ1-3; no reliable D call. The CDR3 has 15 residues. V was clipped by 3 bases and J by 4 bases, with 13 bases between them. The V gene's germline CDR1 is KGHSH and CDR2 LQKENI.